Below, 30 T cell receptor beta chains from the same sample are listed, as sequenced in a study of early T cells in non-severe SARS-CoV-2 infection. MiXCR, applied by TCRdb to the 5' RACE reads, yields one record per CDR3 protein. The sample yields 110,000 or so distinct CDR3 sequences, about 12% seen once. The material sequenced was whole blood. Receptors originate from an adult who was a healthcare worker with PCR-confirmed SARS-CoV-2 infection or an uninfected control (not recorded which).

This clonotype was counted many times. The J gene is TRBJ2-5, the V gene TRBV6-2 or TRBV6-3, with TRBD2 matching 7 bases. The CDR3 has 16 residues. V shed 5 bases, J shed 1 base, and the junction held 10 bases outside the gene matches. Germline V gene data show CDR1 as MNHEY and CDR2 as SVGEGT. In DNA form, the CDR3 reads TGTGCCAGCAGTAGCACGGCTTGGGAGGGCCAAGAGACCCAGTACTTC. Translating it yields CASSSTAWEGQETQYF.

The CDR3 nucleotides read TGTGCCAGCAGCTTAGCGGGAGCTGGAATAGATACGCAGTATTTT. The encoded protein is CASSLAGAGIDTQYF. The chain employs TRBV7-8 and TRBJ2-3; weak D call: TRBD2 (5 bases). The V gene's germline CDR1 is SGHVS and CDR2 FQNEAQ. Trimming took off 0 bases at V and 5 bases at J, with 12 bases between the two ends. This CDR3 is built from 15 residues.

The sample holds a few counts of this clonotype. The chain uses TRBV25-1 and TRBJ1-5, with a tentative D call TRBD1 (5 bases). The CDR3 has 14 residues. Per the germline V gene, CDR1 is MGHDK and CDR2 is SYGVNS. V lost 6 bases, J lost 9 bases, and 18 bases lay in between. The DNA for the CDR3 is TGTGCCAGCAGCGAGGATGGGGCAGCATGGCCCCAGCATTTT. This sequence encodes CASSEDGAAWPQHF.

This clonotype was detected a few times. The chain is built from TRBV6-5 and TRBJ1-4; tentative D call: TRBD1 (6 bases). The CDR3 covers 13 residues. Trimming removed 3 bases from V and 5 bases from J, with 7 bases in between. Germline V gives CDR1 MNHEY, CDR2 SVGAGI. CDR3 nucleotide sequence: TGTGCCAGCAGTTATGGGACAAATGAAAAACTGTTTTTT. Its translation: CASSYGTNEKLFF.

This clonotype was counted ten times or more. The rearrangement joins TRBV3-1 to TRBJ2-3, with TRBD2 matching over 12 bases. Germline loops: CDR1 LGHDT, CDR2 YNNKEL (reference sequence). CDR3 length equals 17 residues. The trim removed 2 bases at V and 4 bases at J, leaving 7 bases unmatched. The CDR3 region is CASSQPLTSGSPDTQYF. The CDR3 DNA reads TGTGCCAGCAGCCAACCCCTGACTAGCGGGAGTCCAGATACGCAGTATTTT.

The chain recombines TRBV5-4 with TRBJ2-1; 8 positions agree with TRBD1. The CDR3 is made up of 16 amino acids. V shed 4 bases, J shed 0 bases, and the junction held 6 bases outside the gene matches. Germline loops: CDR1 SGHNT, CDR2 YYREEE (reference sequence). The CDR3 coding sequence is TGTGCCAGCAGCAGCGGACAGGGACCCTCCTACAATGAGCAGTTCTTC. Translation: CASSSGQGPSYNEQFF.

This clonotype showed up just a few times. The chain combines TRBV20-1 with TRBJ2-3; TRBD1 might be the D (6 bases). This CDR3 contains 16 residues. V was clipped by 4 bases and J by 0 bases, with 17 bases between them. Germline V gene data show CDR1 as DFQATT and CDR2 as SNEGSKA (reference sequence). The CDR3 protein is CSATPSGTISTDTQYF. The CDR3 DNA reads TGCAGTGCTACCCCGTCCGGGACAATCAGCACAGATACGCAGTATTTT.

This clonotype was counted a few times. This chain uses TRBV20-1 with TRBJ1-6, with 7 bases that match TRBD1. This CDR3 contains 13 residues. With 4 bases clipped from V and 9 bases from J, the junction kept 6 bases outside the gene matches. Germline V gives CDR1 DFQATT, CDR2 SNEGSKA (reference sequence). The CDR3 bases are TGCAGTGCTATACGACAGGGCGGTTCACCCCTCCACTTT. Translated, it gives CSAIRQGGSPLHF.

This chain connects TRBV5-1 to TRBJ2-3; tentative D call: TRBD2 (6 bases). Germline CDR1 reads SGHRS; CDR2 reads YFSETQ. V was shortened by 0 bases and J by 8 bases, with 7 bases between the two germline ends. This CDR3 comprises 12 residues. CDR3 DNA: TGCGCCAGCAGCTTGGACGGGGGTACGCAGTATTTT. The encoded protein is CASSLDGGTQYF.

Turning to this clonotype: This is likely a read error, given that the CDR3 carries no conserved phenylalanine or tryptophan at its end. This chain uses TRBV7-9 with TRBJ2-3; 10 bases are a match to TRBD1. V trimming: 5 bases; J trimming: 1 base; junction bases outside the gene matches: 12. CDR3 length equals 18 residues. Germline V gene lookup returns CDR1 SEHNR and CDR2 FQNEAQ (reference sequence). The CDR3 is CASSQSPGQGSGTDTQYY. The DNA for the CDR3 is TGTGCCAGCAGCCAATCTCCGGGACAGGGGTCGGGCACAGATACGCAGTATTAT.

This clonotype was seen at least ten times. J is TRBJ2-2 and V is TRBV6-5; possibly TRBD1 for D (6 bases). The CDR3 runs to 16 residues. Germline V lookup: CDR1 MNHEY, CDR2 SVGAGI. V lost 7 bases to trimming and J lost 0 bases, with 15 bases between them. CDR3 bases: TGTGCCAGCACCCTGATCCCAGGGGCGAACACCGGGGAGCTGTTTTTT. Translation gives CASTLIPGANTGELFF.

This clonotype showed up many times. In DNA, the CDR3 is TGCAGCGTTGAGAACTCGGCTAGCAGTTACACAGATACGCAGTATTTT. Its protein product is CSVENSASSYTDTQYF. This sequence joins TRBV29-1 and TRBJ2-3; perhaps TRBD2 as D (5 bases). The CDR3 totals 16 residues. Germline V gives CDR1 SQVTM, CDR2 ANQGSEA. Trimming stripped 3 bases from V and 2 bases from J, with 18 bases between.

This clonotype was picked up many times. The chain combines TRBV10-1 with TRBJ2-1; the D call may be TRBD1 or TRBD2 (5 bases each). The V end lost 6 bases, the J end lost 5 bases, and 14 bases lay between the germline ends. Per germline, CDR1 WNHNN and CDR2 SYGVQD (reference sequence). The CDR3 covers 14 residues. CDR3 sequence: CASREDMNNNEQFF. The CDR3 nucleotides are TGCGCCAGCAGGGAGGACATGAACAACAATGAGCAGTTCTTC.

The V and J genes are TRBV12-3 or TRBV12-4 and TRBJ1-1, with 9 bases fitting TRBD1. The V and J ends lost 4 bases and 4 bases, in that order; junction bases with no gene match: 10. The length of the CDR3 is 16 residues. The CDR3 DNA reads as TGTGCCAGCAGTTGGGGGACAGGGCTTAGGATCACTGAAGCTTTCTTT. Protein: CASSWGTGLRITEAFF.

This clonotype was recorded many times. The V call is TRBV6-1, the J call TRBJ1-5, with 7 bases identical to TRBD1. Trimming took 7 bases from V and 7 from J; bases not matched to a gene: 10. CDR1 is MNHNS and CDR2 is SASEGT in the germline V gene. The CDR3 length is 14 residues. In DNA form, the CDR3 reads TGTGCCAGCACACCTAGGGGGCAAGCCCAGCCCCAGCATTTT. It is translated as CASTPRGQAQPQHF.

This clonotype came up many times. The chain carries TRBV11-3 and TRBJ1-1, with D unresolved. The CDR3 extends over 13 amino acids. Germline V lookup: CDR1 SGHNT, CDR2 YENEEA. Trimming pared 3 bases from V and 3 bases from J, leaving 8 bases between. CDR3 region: CASSLDGYTEAFF. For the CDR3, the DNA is TGTGCCAGCAGCTTGGACGGTTACACTGAAGCTTTCTTT. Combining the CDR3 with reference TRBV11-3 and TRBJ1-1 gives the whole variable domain EAGVVQSPRYKIIEKKQPVAFWCNPISGHNTLYWYLQNLGQGPELLIRYENEEAVDDSQLPKDRFSAERLKGVDSTLKIQPAELGDSAVYLCASSLDGYTEAFFGQGTRLTVV.

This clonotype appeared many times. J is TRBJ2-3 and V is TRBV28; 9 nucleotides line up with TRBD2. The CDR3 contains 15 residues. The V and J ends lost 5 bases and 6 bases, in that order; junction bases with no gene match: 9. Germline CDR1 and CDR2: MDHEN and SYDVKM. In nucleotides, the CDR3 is TGTGCCAGCAGTCAGCATAGCGGGGGTGTCGATACGCAGTATTTT. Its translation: CASSQHSGGVDTQYF.

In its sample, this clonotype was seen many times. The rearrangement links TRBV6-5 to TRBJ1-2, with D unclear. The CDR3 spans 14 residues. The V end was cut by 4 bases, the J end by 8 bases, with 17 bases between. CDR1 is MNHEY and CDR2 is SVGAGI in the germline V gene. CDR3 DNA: TGTGCCAGCAGTTCCCGGATTAACGGTTGGGGCTACACCTTC. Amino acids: CASSSRINGWGYTF.

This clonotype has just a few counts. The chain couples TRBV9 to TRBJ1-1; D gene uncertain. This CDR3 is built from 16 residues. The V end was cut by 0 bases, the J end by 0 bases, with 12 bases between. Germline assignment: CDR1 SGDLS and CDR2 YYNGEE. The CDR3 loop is CASSVGHWLMNTEAFF. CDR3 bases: TGTGCCAGCAGCGTAGGTCACTGGTTGATGAACACTGAAGCTTTCTTT.

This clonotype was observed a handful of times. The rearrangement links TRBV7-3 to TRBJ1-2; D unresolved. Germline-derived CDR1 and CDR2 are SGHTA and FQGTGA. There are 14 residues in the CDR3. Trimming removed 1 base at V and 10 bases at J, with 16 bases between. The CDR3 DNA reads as TGTGCCAGCAGCTTAATAGTCCGAGAAATCGACTACACCTTC. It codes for CASSLIVREIDYTF.

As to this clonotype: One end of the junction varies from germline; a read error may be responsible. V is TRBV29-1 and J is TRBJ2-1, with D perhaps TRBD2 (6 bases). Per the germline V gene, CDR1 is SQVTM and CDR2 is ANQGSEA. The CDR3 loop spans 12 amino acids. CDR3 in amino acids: CSAEARGNEQFF. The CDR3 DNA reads TGCAGCGCTGAAGCGCGGGGAAATGAGCAGTTCTTC.

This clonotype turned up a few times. Here the CDR3 reads CASSLKGAWETQYF. Here the CDR3 DNA reads TGTGCCAGCAGTTTGAAGGGGGCATGGGAGACCCAGTACTTC. The chain employs TRBV12-3 or TRBV12-4 and TRBJ2-5, with 7 bases fitting TRBD1. The CDR3 consists of 14 residues. The V gene end was trimmed by 3 bases and the J gene end by 5 bases; junction bases not matched to a gene: 6.

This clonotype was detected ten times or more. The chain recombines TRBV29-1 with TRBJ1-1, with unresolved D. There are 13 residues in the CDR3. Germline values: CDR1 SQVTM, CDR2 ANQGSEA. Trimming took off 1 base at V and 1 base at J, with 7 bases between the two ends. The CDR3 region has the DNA TGCAGCGTTGAAGTGGCAGGGAACACTGAAGCTTTCTTT. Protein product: CSVEVAGNTEAFF.

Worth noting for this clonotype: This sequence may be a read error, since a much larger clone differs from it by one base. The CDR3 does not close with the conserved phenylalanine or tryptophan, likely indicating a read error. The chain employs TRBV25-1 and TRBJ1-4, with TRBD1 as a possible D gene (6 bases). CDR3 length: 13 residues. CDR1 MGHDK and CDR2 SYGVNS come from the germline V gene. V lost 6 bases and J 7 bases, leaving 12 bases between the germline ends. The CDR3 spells CASREKTGEKLFL. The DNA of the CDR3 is TGTGCCAGCAGAGAAAAGACAGGTGAAAAACTGTTTCTT.

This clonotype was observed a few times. The CDR3 reads CASSEFPYEQFF. The CDR3 coding sequence is TGTGCCAGCAGTGAATTCCCGTACGAGCAGTTCTTC. The genes are TRBV6-1 and TRBJ2-1; D is unresolved. CDR1 and CDR2 from the germline V gene are MNHNS and SASEGT. V dropped 2 bases and J dropped 10 bases, with 9 bases sitting between them. CDR3 length: 12 residues.

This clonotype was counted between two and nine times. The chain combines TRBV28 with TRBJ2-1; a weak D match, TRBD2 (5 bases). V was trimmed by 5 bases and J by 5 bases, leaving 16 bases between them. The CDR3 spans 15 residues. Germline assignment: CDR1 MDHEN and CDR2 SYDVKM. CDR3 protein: CASSRPGSGDNEQFF. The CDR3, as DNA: TGTGCCAGCAGTAGACCGGGCAGCGGAGACAATGAGCAGTTCTTC. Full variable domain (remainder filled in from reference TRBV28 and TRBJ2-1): DVKVTQSSRYLVKRTGEKVFLECVQDMDHENMFWYRQDPGLGLRLIYFSYDVKMKEKGDIPEGYSVSREKKERFSLILESASTNQTSMYLCASSRPGSGDNEQFFGPGTRLTVL.

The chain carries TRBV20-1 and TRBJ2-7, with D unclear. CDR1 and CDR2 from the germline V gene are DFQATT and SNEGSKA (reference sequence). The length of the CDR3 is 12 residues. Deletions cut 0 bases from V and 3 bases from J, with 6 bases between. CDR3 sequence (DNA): TGCAGTGCTAGAGATCGTTTCTACGAGCAGTACTTC. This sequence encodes CSARDRFYEQYF.

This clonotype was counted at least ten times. In nucleotides, the CDR3 is TGTGCCAGCAGCCAAGGTTGGCAGGGCACTGAAGCTTTCTTT. This translates into CASSQGWQGTEAFF. The V call is TRBV3-1, the J call TRBJ1-1, with D perhaps TRBD1 (5 bases). CDR3 length equals 14 residues. With 1 base removed from V and 4 bases from J, the gap between germline ends came to 10 bases. CDR1 is LGHDT, CDR2 YNNKEL, per germline (reference sequence).

The CDR3 sequence is CASSGRYEQYF. The CDR3 DNA follows: TGTGCCAGCAGCGGCCGCTACGAGCAGTACTTC. The chain combines TRBV6-5 with TRBJ2-7; no firm D call. This CDR3 is 11 amino acids long. CDR1 MNHEY and CDR2 SVGAGI come from the germline V gene. Trimming left V 6 bases short and J 3 bases short, with 6 bases between.

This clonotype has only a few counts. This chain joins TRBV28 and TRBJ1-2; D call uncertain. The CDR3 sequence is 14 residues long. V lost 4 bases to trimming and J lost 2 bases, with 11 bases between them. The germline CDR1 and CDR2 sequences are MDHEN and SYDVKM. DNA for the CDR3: TGTGCCAGCAGTTCCCCGGGAGGGAACTATGGCTACACCTTC. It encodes CASSSPGGNYGYTF.